The T cell receptor (beta chain) under discussion was sequenced for a study of blood T cell repertoires in COVID-19. Study summary: T cells, B-cell-depleted T cells, or PBMCs supplied cDNA or gDNA.

Participants, 18 to 89 years old, spanned more than 20 US areas. Under the authors' procedure: Amplification of reference gene primers was used by the study to estimate nucleated cell counts. Profiled with immunoSEQ multiplex PCR; TCRdb holds only in-frame clones, not every one. V and J calls and clone size are copied from that table; D and trimming were computed from the DNA. The sample includes approximately 180,000 clones, 89% seen only once; the top ten take over 2%. Sequenced sample: PBMCs or T cells enriched from blood (not recorded which). The sequence came from a woman aged 40-49 years with acute COVID-19.

For the CDR3, the DNA is TGTGCCAGCAGTCCGGGAAGCGGAGGACAAGAGACCCAGTACTTC. Its translation: CASSPGSGGQETQYF. The chain links TRBV3-1 (or the pseudogene TRBV3-2) to TRBJ2-5; maybe TRBD2 (5 bases). Trimming took 6 bases from V and 2 from J, leaving 16 bases between them. The CDR3 is 15 amino acids. Germline loops: CDR1 LGHDT, CDR2 YNNKEL (reference sequence).